The rows below give T cell receptor beta chains drawn from one sample of a study of cytomegalovirus exposure and HLA in healthy donors. Produced via immunoSEQ multiplex PCR; TCRdb's table is partial and in-frame only. This table holds more than 150,000 clones, around four fifths found once. Source material: PBMCs. These receptors all stem from a woman between 45 and 60 years old in good health and CMV-seropositive. CDR3s include the opening cysteine and the closing phenylalanine or tryptophan. The order of the fields is clone size, V gene, D gene, J gene, CDR3 protein, CDR3 DNA. D genes are given only for firm matches. Clone size is shown for a subset of rows, as once, few, many or a class of expanded clone.

clone_size: NA; v_call: TRBV6-1; d_call: TRBD1; j_call: TRBJ2-4; cdr3_aa: CASSEVGTAQNIQYF; cdr3_nt: TGTGCCAGCAGTGAAGTCGGGACAGCCCAAAACATTCAGTACTTC
clone_size: NA; v_call: TRBV9; d_call: NA; j_call: TRBJ2-5; cdr3_aa: CASSVEGGLGETQYF; cdr3_nt: TGTGCCAGCAGCGTAGAGGGGGGGCTCGGGGAGACCCAGTACTTC
clone_size: few; v_call: TRBV4-3; d_call: NA; j_call: TRBJ1-4; cdr3_aa: CASSQDLAEKLFF; cdr3_nt: TGCGCCAGCAGCCAAGATCTAGCTGAAAAACTGTTTTTT
clone_size: NA; v_call: TRBV19; d_call: NA; j_call: TRBJ2-1; cdr3_aa: CASREGSYNEQFF; cdr3_nt: TGTGCCAGTAGGGAGGGGTCCTACAATGAGCAGTTCTTC
clone_size: NA; v_call: TRBV11-3; d_call: TRBD2; j_call: TRBJ2-5; cdr3_aa: CASSLDSTSGQTQYF; cdr3_nt: TGTGCCAGCAGCTTAGATTCGACTAGCGGACAGACCCAGTACTTC
clone_size: NA; v_call: TRBV7-9; d_call: NA; j_call: TRBJ2-2; cdr3_aa: CASSRTGELFF; cdr3_nt: TGTGCCAGCAGCCGGACCGGGGAGCTGTTTTTT
clone_size: NA; v_call: TRBV5-8; d_call: NA; j_call: TRBJ2-3; cdr3_aa: CASSWGGGDTQYF; cdr3_nt: TGTGCCAGCAGCTGGGGCGGTGGAGATACGCAGTATTTT
clone_size: NA; v_call: TRBV5-1; d_call: TRBD1; j_call: TRBJ2-6; cdr3_aa: CASSPGQALSGANVLTF; cdr3_nt: TGCGCCAGCAGCCCCGGACAGGCCCTCTCTGGGGCCAACGTCCTGACTTTC
clone_size: NA; v_call: TRBV19; d_call: TRBD1; j_call: TRBJ2-1; cdr3_aa: CASSIGTGPYNEQFF; cdr3_nt: TGTGCCAGTAGTATCGGGACAGGACCCTACAATGAGCAGTTCTTC
clone_size: NA; v_call: TRBV7-2; d_call: NA; j_call: TRBJ1-2; cdr3_aa: CASSLSWGGTNYGYTF; cdr3_nt: TGTGCCAGCAGCCTAAGCTGGGGGGGAACTAACTATGGCTACACCTTC